A selection of T cell receptor beta chains follows, all from one sample in a study of healthy donors' naive CD4 and CD8 T cells. TCRdb analysed the reads with MiXCR anew, one entry per CDR3 protein. The sample records some 190,000 distinct CDR3 sequences, over 60% being singletons. Sequences were obtained from naive CD4+ and CD8+ T cells sorted from blood, pooled from several donors. The receptors shown here come from a pool of human donors in good health; the sample pools cells from several healthy donors. Both conserved end residues are part of each CDR3. Each record gives: D gene, V gene, J gene, clone size, CDR3 protein, CDR3 DNA. The D gene is left open where the match is weak. Size is stated for part of the rows, as once, few or many counts, or as a class when the clone is expanded.

>NA|TRBV29-1|TRBJ2-7|few
CSVERYDRTTYEQYF
TGCAGCGTTGAACGCTACGACCGAACCACCTACGAGCAGTACTTC
>TRBD1|TRBV30|TRBJ1-2|few
CAWSVVSGGGYTF
TGTGCTTGGAGTGTAGTGTCAGGGGGCGGCTACACCTTC
>NA|TRBV6-2/TRBV6-3|TRBJ2-5|NA
CASSFLKFQETQYF
TGTGCCAGCAGTTTCCTTAAGTTCCAGGAGACCCAGTACTTC
>NA|TRBV20-1|TRBJ2-7|NA
CSARDRRRAYEQYF
TGCAGTGCTAGAGATCGAAGGAGGGCCTACGAGCAGTACTTC
>NA|TRBV7-2|TRBJ2-3|few
CASASQVGAADTQYF
TGTGCCAGCGCATCCCAGGTGGGGGCGGCAGATACGCAGTATTTT
>TRBD2|TRBV19|TRBJ2-1|NA
CASSSFRGLAGSYNEQFF
TGTGCCAGTAGTTCCTTCAGGGGACTAGCGGGATCTTACAATGAGCAGTTCTTC
>TRBD1|TRBV20-1|TRBJ1-5|NA
CSARMTGQGNQPQHF
TGCAGTGCTAGAATGACGGGACAGGGGAATCAGCCCCAGCATTTT
>TRBD1|TRBV6-2/TRBV6-3|TRBJ2-7|NA
CASSPSQGAAYEQYF
TGTGCCAGCAGTCCTTCCCAGGGGGCAGCCTACGAGCAGTACTTC
>NA|TRBV29-1|TRBJ2-7|NA
CSVRKDSSYEQYF
TGCAGCGTTCGAAAGGACAGCTCCTACGAGCAGTACTTC
>TRBD1|TRBV29-1|TRBJ2-7|NA
CSVDGTGPTYEQYF
TGCAGCGTTGATGGGACAGGGCCGACATACGAGCAGTACTTC
>TRBD2|TRBV28|TRBJ2-1|NA
CASRQGLAGVGEQFF
TGTGCCAGCAGACAGGGACTAGCGGGAGTAGGTGAGCAGTTCTTC
>TRBD1|TRBV20-1|TRBJ2-3|NA
CSARGRGPDTQYF
TGCAGTGCTAGAGGCAGGGGGCCCGATACGCAGTATTTT
>NA|TRBV5-1|TRBJ1-1|NA
CASSSLDEAFF
TGCGCCAGCAGCTCCCTTGATGAAGCTTTCTTT
>NA|TRBV27|TRBJ1-4|once
CASGLRTSEKLFF
TGTGCCAGCGGGCTTAGGACATCAGAAAAACTGTTTTTT
>NA|TRBV29-1|TRBJ2-1|NA
CSVGGEYNEQFF
TGCAGCGTTGGAGGCGAATACAATGAGCAGTTCTTC
>NA|TRBV20-1|TRBJ2-1|NA
CSASGVREQFF
TGCAGTGCTAGTGGGGTCCGGGAGCAGTTCTTC
>NA|TRBV30|TRBJ2-6|NA
CAWSGRLSGANVLTF
TGTGCCTGGAGTGGGCGCCTCTCTGGGGCCAACGTCCTGACTTTC
>NA|TRBV2|TRBJ2-7|NA
CASSLGPSSSYEQYF
TGTGCCAGCAGCTTAGGACCGTCGAGCTCCTACGAGCAGTACTTC
>NA|TRBV29-1|TRBJ2-1|NA
CSVDTNNEQFF
TGCAGCGTTGACACCAACAATGAGCAGTTCTTC
>NA|TRBV29-1|TRBJ1-2|once
CSVAGYGYTF
TGCAGCGTTGCAGGATATGGCTACACCTTC
>NA|TRBV10-3|TRBJ1-5|NA
CAISSTGFQPQHF
TGTGCCATCAGTTCTACAGGGTTTCAGCCCCAGCATTTT
>NA|TRBV4-3|TRBJ1-2|NA
CASSQGLAGLSYGYTF
TGCGCCAGCAGCCAAGGCCTGGCGGGCCTATCCTATGGCTACACCTTC
>TRBD2|TRBV19|TRBJ2-7|NA
CASSSREDFYEQYF
TGTGCCAGTAGCTCACGGGAGGACTTCTACGAGCAGTACTTC
>NA|TRBV29-1|TRBJ1-2|NA
CSVATGLYGYTF
TGCAGCGTTGCGACAGGCCTCTATGGCTACACCTTC
>NA|TRBV29-1|TRBJ2-2|NA
CSVVVGNTGELFF
TGCAGCGTTGTCGTCGGTAACACCGGGGAGCTGTTTTTT
>NA|TRBV18|TRBJ2-7|NA
CASSTPELPYEQYF
TGTGCCAGCTCAACCCCGGAGCTCCCCTACGAGCAGTACTTC
>TRBD1|TRBV29-1|TRBJ1-2|NA
CSAIQGDDYGYTF
TGCAGCGCGATACAGGGGGATGACTATGGCTACACCTTC
>TRBD1|TRBV28|TRBJ2-3|NA
CASSLTTGGTDTQYF
TGTGCCAGCAGTCTGACGACAGGGGGTACAGATACGCAGTATTTT
>NA|TRBV6-6|TRBJ1-1|NA
CASSLSGTSEMNTEAFF
TGTGCCAGCAGTTTGTCCGGGACCTCCGAGATGAACACTGAAGCTTTCTTT
>NA|TRBV6-5|TRBJ1-1|NA
CASSYSRLTEAFF
TGTGCCAGCAGTTACTCCAGGCTAACTGAAGCTTTCTTT
>NA|TRBV30|TRBJ2-4|NA
CAWSVGEPKNIQYF
TGTGCCTGGAGTGTAGGAGAACCCAAAAACATTCAGTACTTC
>TRBD2|TRBV5-5|TRBJ2-1|NA
CASSFQPGLADNEQFF
TGTGCCAGCAGTTTTCAACCGGGACTAGCCGACAATGAGCAGTTCTTC
>NA|TRBV15|TRBJ2-7|NA
CATSRDLVYEQYF
TGTGCCACCAGCAGAGATCTGGTCTACGAGCAGTACTTC
>NA|TRBV19|TRBJ1-2|few
CASKATAAQNYGYTF
TGTGCCAGTAAAGCGACTGCGGCCCAAAACTATGGCTACACCTTC
>TRBD1|TRBV19|TRBJ1-2|NA
CASGQGARRYGYTF
TGTGCCAGTGGACAGGGGGCGCGTCGCTATGGCTACACCTTC
>TRBD1|TRBV27|TRBJ2-7|NA
CASRVVQGSYEQYF
TGTGCCAGCAGGGTCGTACAGGGGTCCTACGAGCAGTACTTC
>TRBD2|TRBV29-1|TRBJ2-1|NA
CSVETLAGVSYNEQFF
TGCAGCGTTGAAACATTAGCGGGGGTTTCCTACAATGAGCAGTTCTTC
>TRBD2|TRBV7-2|TRBJ2-1|NA
CASSLLMAGGPEFF
TGTGCCAGCAGCTTACTGATGGCGGGAGGGCCGGAGTTCTTC
>NA|TRBV6-5|TRBJ1-1|NA
CASSYGAEAFF
TGTGCCAGCAGTTATGGGGCTGAAGCTTTCTTT
>NA|TRBV10-3|TRBJ1-3|NA
CAIRDGGRMGNTVYF
TGTGCCATCAGGGATGGGGGACGGATGGGAAACACCGTATATTTT
>TRBD2|TRBV29-1|TRBJ2-7|few
CSVEVFLAGGPYEQYF
TGCAGCGTTGAAGTGTTCCTAGCGGGCGGCCCCTACGAGCAGTACTTC
>NA|TRBV29-1|TRBJ1-3|NA
CSVEGQNSGNTIYF
TGCAGCGTGGAGGGACAAAACTCTGGAAACACCATATATTTT
>TRBD1|TRBV29-1|TRBJ2-7|NA
CSVDTGGSYEQYF
TGCAGCGTTGACACAGGGGGATCCTACGAGCAGTACTTC
>NA|TRBV5-1|TRBJ1-1|NA
CASSLTGVHNTEAFF
TGCGCCAGCAGCTTGACAGGTGTTCATAACACTGAAGCTTTCTTT
>NA|TRBV29-1|TRBJ2-1|NA
CSVGRALRGNEQFF
TGCAGCGTTGGTAGGGCGCTACGGGGGAATGAGCAGTTCTTC